The clone carrying this T cell receptor (beta chain) was seen only a few times. Its antigen remains unidentified. Included in the TCR beta cDNA libraries were unique molecular identifiers. Using its own MiXCR run on the PCR reads, TCRdb lists one record per CDR3 protein. Of roughly 800,000 distinct CDR3 sequences in the sample, 30% were seen once. The data derive from a study of post-analysis software for immune sequencing data. V shed 4 bases, J shed 4 bases, and the junction held 8 bases outside the gene matches. The CDR3 length is 15 residues. CDR1 is SGHKS and CDR2 is YYEKEE in the germline V gene (reference sequence). General observations from the study: TRBV segments more frequent in patients than in controls numbered roughly 5 and included TRBV5-6, TRBV5-1 and TRBV20-1.

The source material was blood. The gene calls are TRBV5-5 and TRBJ2-1, with 7 bases matching TRBD1. The receptor's source is a girl aged 10 to 17 with multiple sclerosis. The CDR3 bases are TGTGCCAGCAGCGTACAGGGGTTAGGATACAATGAGCAGTTCTTC. Its translation: CASSVQGLGYNEQFF.